The 2 T cell receptor beta chains presented below share a single source sample, sequenced in a study of follicular helper T cells after annual influenza vaccination. TCRdb's table, derived via immunoSEQ multiplex PCR, lists solely in-frame clones and lacks some. The sample consists of around 8,700 clones, approximately 85% of them appearing once. Specified time point: 2015-2016 season, 7 days after influenza vaccination. Sequencing was performed on CXCR5+ CD38- circulating T follicular helper cells from blood, taken 7 days after influenza vaccination. Specified subset: circulating Tfh, non-naive CD4+CXCR5+PD-1+ (ICOS+CD38+ or ICOS-CD38-). These receptors all come from an adult who received the influenza vaccine.

The chain recombines TRBV5-1 with TRBJ2-7; D may be TRBD1 or TRBD2 (5 bases each). Deletions cut 4 bases from V and 3 bases from J, with 17 bases between. Germline V CDR1 and CDR2: SGHRS, YFSETQ. The CDR3 contains 15 residues. CDR3 loop: CASSRGAASLYEQYF. CDR3 DNA: TGCGCCAGCAGCCGGGGCGCCGCCAGTCTCTACGAGCAGTACTTC.

The chain couples TRBV10-1 to TRBJ2-1, with 9 bases that match TRBD1. The CDR3 is 16 amino acids. The J segment lost 2 bases and the V segment lost 2 bases, leaving 4 bases of the junction unmatched. The germline gives CDR1 WNHNN, CDR2 SYGVQD (reference sequence). CDR3 sequence: CASSETGTGTYNEQFF. The DNA for the CDR3 is TGCGCCAGCAGTGAGACAGGGACAGGGACCTACAATGAGCAGTTCTTC.